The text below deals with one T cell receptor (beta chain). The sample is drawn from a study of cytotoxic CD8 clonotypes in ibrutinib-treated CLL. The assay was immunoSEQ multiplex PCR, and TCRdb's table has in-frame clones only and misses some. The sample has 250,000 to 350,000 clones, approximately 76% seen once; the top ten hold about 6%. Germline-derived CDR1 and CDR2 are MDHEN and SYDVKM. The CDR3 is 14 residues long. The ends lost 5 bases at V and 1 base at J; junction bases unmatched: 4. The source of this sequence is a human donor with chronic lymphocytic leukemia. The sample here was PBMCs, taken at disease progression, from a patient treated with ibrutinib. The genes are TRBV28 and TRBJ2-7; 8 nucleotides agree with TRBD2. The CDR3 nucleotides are TGTGCCAGCAGTCCGGGACTAGGGTCCTACGAGCAGTACTTC. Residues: CASSPGLGSYEQYF.